This T cell receptor (beta chain) is from a study of blood T cells in healthy people across ages. A second PCR of roughly 7 to 11 cycles used a sample-barcoded 5' primer and a J-beta primer mix. Each cDNA was tagged by a template-switch adaptor containing 12 random nucleotides. TCRdb reprocessed the 5' RACE reads via MiXCR and lists one record per CDR3 protein. The sample consists of hundreds of thousands of distinct CDR3 sequences, around two fifths of them appearing once. Each of the donors had roughly 9.4 milliliters of peripheral blood drawn into EDTA-treated Vacutainer tubes. Overall study results and limits: Unsorted PBMC material precluded a definitive naive versus antigen-experienced comparison. One million T cells yielded diversity estimates that were considered underestimates.

The CDR3 has 15 amino acids. Trimming took 6 bases from V and 1 from J, leaving 17 bases between them. The germline CDR1 and CDR2 sequences are DFQATT and SNEGSKA (reference sequence). A note on this clonotype: Its antigen is unknown.

This clonotype originated in a man older than 75 in good health. This rearrangement joins TRBV20-1 to TRBJ2-3; D is perhaps TRBD1 or TRBD2 (5 bases each). The specimen sequenced was blood. CDR3 nucleotides: TGCAGTGCCAACTCGGGGCCAAGGGGCACAGATACGCAGTATTTT. Translation gives CSANSGPRGTDTQYF.